This record looks at one TCR beta chain sequence and its context. TCRdb reanalysed the RT-PCR reads using MiXCR and keeps one entry per CDR3 protein. Here the sample spans about 540,000 distinct CDR3 sequences, under 30% being singletons. Trimming stripped 2 bases from V and 1 base from J, with 12 bases between. Germline V gives CDR1 MGHDK, CDR2 SYGVNS. The CDR3 spans 15 residues. This record comes from a study of response to subunit inactivated influenza vaccine. The sample was also reused in another study, on T cells expressing NK-cell markers. That study adds: The authors made TCR beta cDNA libraries by 5'RACE template switching. This switching added a universal primer site and UMIs.

The sequencing here drew on CD4+ T cells sorted from PBMCs, taken roughly 12 days after vaccination. This clonotype was obtained from a middle-aged man who received an inactivated influenza vaccine. This chain joins TRBV25-1 and TRBJ2-7; no clear D. CDR3 sequence (DNA): TGTGCCAGCAGTGAACGGACCGGGCGGTCCTACGAGCAGTACTTC. The encoded protein is CASSERTGRSYEQYF.